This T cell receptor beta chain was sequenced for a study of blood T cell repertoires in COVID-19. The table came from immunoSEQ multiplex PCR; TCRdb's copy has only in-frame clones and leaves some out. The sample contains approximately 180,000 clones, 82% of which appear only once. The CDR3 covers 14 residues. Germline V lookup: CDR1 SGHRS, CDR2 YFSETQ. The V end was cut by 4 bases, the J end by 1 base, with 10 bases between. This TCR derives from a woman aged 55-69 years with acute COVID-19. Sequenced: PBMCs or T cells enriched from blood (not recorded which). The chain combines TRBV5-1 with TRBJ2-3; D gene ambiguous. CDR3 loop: CASSGQLGTDTQYF. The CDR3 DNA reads TGCGCCAGCAGCGGGCAGTTGGGCACAGATACGCAGTATTTT.